Detailed here is one T cell receptor beta chain. These data belong to a study of blood T cell repertoires in COVID-19. In the study overall: Donors in the United States, Italy and Spain gave samples during acute or convalescent COVID-19.

Assay: immunoSEQ multiplex PCR; the TCRdb copy retains only in-frame clones and omits some. The sample lists about 140,000 clones, around 86% occurring once. Sequencing used peripheral blood. This TCR was recovered from a human donor in a cohort sampled during active COVID-19.

CDR3 loop: CASSQVGQALEQYF. CDR3 coding DNA: TGTGCCAGCAGCCAAGTAGGACAGGCTCTCGAGCAGTACTTC. The rearrangement joins TRBV3-1 (or the pseudogene TRBV3-2) to TRBJ2-7; 7 nucleotides line up with TRBD1. Germline lookup yields CDR1 LGHDT and CDR2 YNNKEL (reference sequence). This CDR3 region has 14 residues. The V segment lost 1 base and the J segment 6 bases; nucleotides outside the gene matches: 6.